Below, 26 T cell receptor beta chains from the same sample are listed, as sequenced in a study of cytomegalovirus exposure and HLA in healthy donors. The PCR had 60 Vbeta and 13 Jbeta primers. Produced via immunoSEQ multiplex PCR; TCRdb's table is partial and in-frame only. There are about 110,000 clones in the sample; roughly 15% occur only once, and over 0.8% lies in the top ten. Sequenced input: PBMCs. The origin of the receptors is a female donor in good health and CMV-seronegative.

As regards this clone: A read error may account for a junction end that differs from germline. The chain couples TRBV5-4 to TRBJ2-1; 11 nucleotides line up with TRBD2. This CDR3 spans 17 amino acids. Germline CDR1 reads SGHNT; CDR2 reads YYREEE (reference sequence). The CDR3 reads CASSLGSGGALYNEQFF. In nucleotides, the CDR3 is TGTGCCAGCAGTTTGGGTAGCGGGGGGGCGTTATACAATGAGCAGTTCTTC.

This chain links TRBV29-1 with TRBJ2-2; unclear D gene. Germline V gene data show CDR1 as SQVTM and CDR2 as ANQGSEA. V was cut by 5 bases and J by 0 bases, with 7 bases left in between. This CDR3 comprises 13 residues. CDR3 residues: CSVREPNTGELFF. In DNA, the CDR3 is TGCAGCGTTCGCGAGCCGAACACCGGGGAGCTGTTTTTT.

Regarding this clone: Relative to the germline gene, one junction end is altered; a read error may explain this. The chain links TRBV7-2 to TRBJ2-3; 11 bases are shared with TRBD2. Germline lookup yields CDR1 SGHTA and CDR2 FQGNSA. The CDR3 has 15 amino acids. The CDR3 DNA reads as TGTGCCAGCAGCCCACTAGCGGGAGTCCCAGATGCGCAGTATTTT. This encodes CASSPLAGVPDAQYF.

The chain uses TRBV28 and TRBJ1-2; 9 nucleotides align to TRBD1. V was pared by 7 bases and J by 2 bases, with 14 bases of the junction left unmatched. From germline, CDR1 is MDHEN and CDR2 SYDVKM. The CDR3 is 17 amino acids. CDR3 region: CASNPPKPTGGNYGYTF. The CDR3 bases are TGTGCCAGCAACCCCCCGAAGCCTACAGGGGGCAACTATGGCTACACCTTC.

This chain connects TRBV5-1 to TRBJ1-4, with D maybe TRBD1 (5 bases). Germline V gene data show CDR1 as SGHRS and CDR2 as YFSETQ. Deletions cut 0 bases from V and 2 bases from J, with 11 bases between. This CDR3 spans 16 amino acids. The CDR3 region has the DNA TGCGCCAGCAGCTTGGAGGGGCAGTTCACTAATGAAAAACTGTTTTTT. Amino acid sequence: CASSLEGQFTNEKLFF.

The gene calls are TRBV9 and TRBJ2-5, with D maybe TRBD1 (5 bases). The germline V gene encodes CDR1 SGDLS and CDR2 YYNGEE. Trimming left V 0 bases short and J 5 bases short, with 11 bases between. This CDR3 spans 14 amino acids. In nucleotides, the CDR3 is TGTGCCAGCAGCGTAGGGGGCATTGGGGAGACCCAGTACTTC. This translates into CASSVGGIGETQYF.

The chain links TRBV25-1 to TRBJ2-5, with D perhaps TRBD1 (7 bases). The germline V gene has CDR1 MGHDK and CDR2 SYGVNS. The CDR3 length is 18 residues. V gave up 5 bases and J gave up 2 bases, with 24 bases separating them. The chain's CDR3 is CASSPPYSAGGRQETQYF. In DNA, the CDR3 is TGTGCCAGCAGTCCACCCTACTCGGCAGGGGGGAGACAAGAGACCCAGTACTTC.

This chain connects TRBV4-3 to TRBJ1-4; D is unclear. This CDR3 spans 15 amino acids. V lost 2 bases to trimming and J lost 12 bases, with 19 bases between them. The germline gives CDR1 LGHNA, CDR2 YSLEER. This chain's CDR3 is CASSQRGGGSSQLFF. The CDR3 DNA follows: TGCGCCAGCAGCCAAAGAGGAGGCGGATCCTCTCAACTGTTTTTT.

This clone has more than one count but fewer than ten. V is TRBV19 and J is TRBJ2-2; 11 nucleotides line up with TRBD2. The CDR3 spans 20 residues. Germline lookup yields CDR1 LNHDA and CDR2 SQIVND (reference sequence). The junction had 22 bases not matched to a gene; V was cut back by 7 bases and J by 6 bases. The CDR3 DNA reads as TGTGCCAGTAAGATGGCCCGGGTAATAGCGGGAGGGCCGATGTCCGGGGAGCTGTTTTTT. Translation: CASKMARVIAGGPMSGELFF.

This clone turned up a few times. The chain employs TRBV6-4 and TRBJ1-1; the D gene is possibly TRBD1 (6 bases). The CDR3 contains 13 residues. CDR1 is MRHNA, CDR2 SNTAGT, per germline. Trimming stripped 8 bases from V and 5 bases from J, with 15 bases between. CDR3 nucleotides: TGTGCCAGCCAACTTACGAGGGGGACTGAAGCTTTCTTT. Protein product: CASQLTRGTEAFF.

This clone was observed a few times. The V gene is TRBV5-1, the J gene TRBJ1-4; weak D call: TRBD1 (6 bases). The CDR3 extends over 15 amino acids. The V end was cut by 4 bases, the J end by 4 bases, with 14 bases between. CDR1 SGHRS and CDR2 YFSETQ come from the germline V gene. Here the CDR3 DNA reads TGCGCCAGCAGCCCCAGGACAGCCCGTAATGAAAAACTGTTTTTT. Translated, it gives CASSPRTARNEKLFF.

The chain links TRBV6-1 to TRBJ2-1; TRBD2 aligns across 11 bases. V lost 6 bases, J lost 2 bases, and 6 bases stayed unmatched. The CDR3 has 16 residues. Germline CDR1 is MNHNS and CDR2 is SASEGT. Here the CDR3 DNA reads TGTGCCAGCAGAGAAACTAGCGGGAGAGCCTACAATGAGCAGTTCTTC. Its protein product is CASRETSGRAYNEQFF.

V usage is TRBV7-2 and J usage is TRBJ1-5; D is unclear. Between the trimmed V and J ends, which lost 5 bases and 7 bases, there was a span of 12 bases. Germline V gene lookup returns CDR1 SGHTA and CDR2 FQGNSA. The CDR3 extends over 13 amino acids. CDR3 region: CASSPSYTQPQHF. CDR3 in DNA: TGTGCCAGCAGCCCCAGTTACACCCAGCCCCAGCATTTT.

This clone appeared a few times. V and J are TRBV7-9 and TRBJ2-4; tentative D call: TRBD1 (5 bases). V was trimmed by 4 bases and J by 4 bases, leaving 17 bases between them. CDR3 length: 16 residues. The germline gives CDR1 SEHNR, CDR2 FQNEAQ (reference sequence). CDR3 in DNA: TGTGCCAGCAGCTCCCGAAAAGGGGCGGCGAAAAACATTCAGTACTTC. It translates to CASSSRKGAAKNIQYF. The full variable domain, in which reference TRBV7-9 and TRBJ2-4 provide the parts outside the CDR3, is DTGVSQNPRHKITKRGQNVTFRCDPISEHNRLYWYRQTLGQGPEFLTYFQNEAQLEKSRLLSDRFSAERPKGSFSTLEIQRTEQGDSAMYLCASSSRKGAAKNIQYFGAGTRLSVL.

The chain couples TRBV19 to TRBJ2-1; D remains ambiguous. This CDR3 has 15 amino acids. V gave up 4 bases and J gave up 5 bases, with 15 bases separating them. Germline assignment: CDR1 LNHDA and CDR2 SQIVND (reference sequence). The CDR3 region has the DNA TGTGCCAGTAGTACCCCCTGGCGGCAAGACAATGAGCAGTTCTTC. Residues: CASSTPWRQDNEQFF.

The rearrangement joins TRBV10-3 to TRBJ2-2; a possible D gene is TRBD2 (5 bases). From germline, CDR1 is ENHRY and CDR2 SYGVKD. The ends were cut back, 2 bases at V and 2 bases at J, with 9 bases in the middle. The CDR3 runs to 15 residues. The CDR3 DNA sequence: TGTGCCATCAGTGAGAGTAGGACTAACACCGGGGAGCTGTTTTTT. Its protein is CAISESRTNTGELFF.

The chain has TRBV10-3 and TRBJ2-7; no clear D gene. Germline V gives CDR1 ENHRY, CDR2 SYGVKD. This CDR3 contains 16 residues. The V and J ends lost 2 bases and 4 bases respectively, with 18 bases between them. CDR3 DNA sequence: TGTGCCATCAGTGAGCGCCAAGATACCGCGCGATACGAGCAGTACTTC. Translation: CAISERQDTARYEQYF.

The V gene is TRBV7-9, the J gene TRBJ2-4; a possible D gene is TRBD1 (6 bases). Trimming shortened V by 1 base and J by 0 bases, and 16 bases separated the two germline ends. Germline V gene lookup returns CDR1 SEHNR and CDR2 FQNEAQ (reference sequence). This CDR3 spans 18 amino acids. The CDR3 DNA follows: TGTGCCAGCAGCTTAGAGTCCTCAGGGGAAATAGCCAAAAACATTCAGTACTTC. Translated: CASSLESSGEIAKNIQYF.

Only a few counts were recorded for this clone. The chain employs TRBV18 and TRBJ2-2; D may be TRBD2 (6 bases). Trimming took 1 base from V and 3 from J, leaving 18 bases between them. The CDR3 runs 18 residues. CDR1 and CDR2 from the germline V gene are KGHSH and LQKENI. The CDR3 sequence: CASSPRGGRLDDTGELFF. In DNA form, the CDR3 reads TGTGCCAGCTCACCACGGGGTGGGAGACTAGACGACACCGGGGAGCTGTTTTTT.

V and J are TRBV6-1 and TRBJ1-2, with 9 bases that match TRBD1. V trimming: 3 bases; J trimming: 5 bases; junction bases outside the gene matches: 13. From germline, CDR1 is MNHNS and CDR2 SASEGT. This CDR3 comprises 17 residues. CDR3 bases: TGTGCCAGCAGTGACCCCTTAGGGGGACAGGGAACGTATGGCTACACCTTC. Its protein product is CASSDPLGGQGTYGYTF.

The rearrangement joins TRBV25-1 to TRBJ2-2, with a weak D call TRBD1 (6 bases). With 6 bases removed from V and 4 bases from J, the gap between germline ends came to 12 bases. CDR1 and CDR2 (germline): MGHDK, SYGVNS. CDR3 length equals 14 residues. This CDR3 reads CASRPGHFTGELFF. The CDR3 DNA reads TGTGCCAGCAGACCGGGACACTTCACCGGGGAGCTGTTTTTT.

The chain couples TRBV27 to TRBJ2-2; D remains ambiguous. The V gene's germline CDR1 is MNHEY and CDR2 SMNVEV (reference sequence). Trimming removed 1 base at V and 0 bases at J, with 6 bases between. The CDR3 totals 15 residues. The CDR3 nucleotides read TGTGCCAGCAGTTTATTAGCAGCGAACACCGGGGAGCTGTTTTTT. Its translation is CASSLLAANTGELFF.

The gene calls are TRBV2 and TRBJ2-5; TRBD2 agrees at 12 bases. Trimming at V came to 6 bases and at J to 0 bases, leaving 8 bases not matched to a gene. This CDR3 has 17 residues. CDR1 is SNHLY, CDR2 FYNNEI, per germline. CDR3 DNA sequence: TGTGCCAGCAGCGCTGGACTAGCGGGAAGGAACCAAGAGACCCAGTACTTC. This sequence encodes CASSAGLAGRNQETQYF.

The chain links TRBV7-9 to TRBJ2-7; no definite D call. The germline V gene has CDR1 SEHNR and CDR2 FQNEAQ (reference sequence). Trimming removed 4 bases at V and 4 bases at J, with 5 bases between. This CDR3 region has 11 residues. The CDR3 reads CASSSEYEQYF. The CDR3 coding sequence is TGTGCCAGCAGCTCAGAATACGAGCAGTACTTC.

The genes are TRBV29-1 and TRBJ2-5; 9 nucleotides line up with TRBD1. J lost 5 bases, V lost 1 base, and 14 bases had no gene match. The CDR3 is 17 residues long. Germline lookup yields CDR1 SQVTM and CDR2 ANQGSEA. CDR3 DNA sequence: TGCAGCGTTGAAGGGATTGTGGGGGGACAGGGAAGGGAGACCCAGTACTTC. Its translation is CSVEGIVGGQGRETQYF.

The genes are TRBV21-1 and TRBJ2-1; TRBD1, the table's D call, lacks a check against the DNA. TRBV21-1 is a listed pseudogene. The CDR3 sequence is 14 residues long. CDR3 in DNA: TGTGCCGTACACCGAAAAAGCTCCTACAATGAGCAGTTCTTC. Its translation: CAVHRKSSYNEQFF.